The 10 T cell receptor beta chains given below trace back to one sample, sequenced in a study of shared clonotypes between healthy human individuals. The repertoire was sequenced with immunoSEQ multiplex PCR; TCRdb's copy has only in-frame clones and lacks some. The table includes some 350,000 clones, approximately 74% detected once. Sequencing used memory CD4+ T cells sorted from blood. Subset here: CD45RA-negative fraction. The receptors here all came from a young man in good health.

V gene TRBV18 combines with J gene TRBJ2-3; 7 positions match TRBD2. The CDR3 covers 16 residues. Germline CDR1 is KGHSH and CDR2 is LQKENI. J was trimmed by 2 bases and V by 5 bases; bases with no gene match: 10. The CDR3, as DNA: TGTGCCAGCTCAAGGGAGGGAGCAGGGATCACAGATACGCAGTATTTT. Protein sequence: CASSREGAGITDTQYF.

The V and J genes are TRBV10-3 and TRBJ2-7; 9 nucleotides agree with TRBD1. Trimming cost V 2 bases and J 7 bases; bases outside gene matches: 6. This CDR3 has 14 residues. Germline V gene data show CDR1 as ENHRY and CDR2 as SYGVKD. The CDR3 is CAISEGQGRGEQYF. The CDR3 DNA reads TGTGCCATCAGTGAGGGACAGGGGAGAGGAGAGCAGTACTTC.

The gene calls are TRBV11-2 and TRBJ2-3; the match to TRBD2 covers 15 bases. CDR3 length equals 17 residues. Germline loops: CDR1 SGHAT, CDR2 FQNNGV. Trimming cost V 5 bases and J 5 bases; bases outside gene matches: 8. CDR3 loop: CASSHIGLAGGEDTQYF. The DNA of the CDR3 is TGTGCCAGCAGCCACATTGGACTAGCGGGAGGGGAAGATACGCAGTATTTT.

The CDR3 reads CASSFDSYNEQFF. Written as DNA, the CDR3 is TGTGCCAGCAGCTTCGACTCCTACAATGAGCAGTTCTTC. The chain links TRBV7-3 to TRBJ2-1; unclear D gene. Germline V gene lookup returns CDR1 SGHTA and CDR2 FQGTGA. The CDR3 length is 13 residues. V lost 3 bases, J lost 0 bases, and 3 bases lay in between.

Notes on this clone: Other DNA sequences within the sample encode an identical CDR3. This chain uses TRBV5-1 with TRBJ1-4; 7 bases are a match to TRBD1. Trimming removed 4 bases from V and 4 bases from J; junction bases left unmatched: 4. The CDR3 is 14 amino acids. Looked up from germline, CDR1 is SGHRS and CDR2 is YFSETQ. CDR3 sequence (DNA): TGCGCCAGCAGCCTCGGACAGGTTAATGAAAAACTGTTTTTT. Translating it yields CASSLGQVNEKLFF.

This chain connects TRBV18 to TRBJ2-5; 9 bases match TRBD1. Trimming cost V 5 bases and J 2 bases; bases outside gene matches: 3. Germline V gives CDR1 KGHSH, CDR2 LQKENI. CDR3 size: 14 residues. CDR3 in amino acids: CASSNDRGQETQYF. For the CDR3, the DNA is TGTGCCAGCTCAAACGACAGGGGGCAAGAGACCCAGTACTTC.

The CDR3 bases are TGTGCCATCACCCCGGACTGGACCTCCTACGAGCAGTACTTC. This translates into CAITPDWTSYEQYF. The J gene is TRBJ2-7, the V gene TRBV10-3, with a weak D call TRBD2 (5 bases). The CDR3 length is 14 residues. Per the germline V gene, CDR1 is ENHRY and CDR2 is SYGVKD. V lost 7 bases and J lost 0, with 13 bases in between.

The chain couples TRBV5-4 to TRBJ2-7; the D call may be TRBD1 or TRBD2 (6 bases each). The V and J ends lost 4 bases and 4 bases respectively, with 24 bases between them. Germline V CDR1 and CDR2: SGHNT, YYREEE (reference sequence). The CDR3 contains 17 residues. CDR3 sequence reads: CASSPGVGAGRGYEQYF. The CDR3 DNA reads TGTGCCAGCAGCCCGGGCGTGGGGGCGGGAAGAGGTTACGAGCAGTACTTC. Together with reference TRBV5-4 and TRBJ2-7, the CDR3 gives the full variable domain: ETGVTQSPTHLIKTRGQQVTLRCSSQSGHNTVSWYQQALGQGPQFIFQYYREEENGRGNFPPRFSGLQFPNYSSELNVNALELDDSALYLCASSPGVGAGRGYEQYFGPGTRLTVT.

This chain uses TRBV7-2 with TRBJ1-2; D perhaps matches TRBD1 (6 bases). CDR3 length equals 13 residues. Germline V gives CDR1 SGHTA, CDR2 FQGNSA. Trimming took off 3 bases at V and 4 bases at J, with 9 bases between the two ends. The CDR3 DNA sequence: TGTGCCAGCAGCTTTGGCAGGGGCTATGGCTACACCTTC. This encodes CASSFGRGYGYTF. Full variable domain (outside the CDR3, taken from reference TRBV7-2 and TRBJ1-2): GAGVSQSPSNKVTEKGKDVELRCDPISGHTALYWYRQSLGQGLEFLIYFQGNSAPDKSGLPSDRFSAERTGGSVSTLTIQRTQQEDSAVYLCASSFGRGYGYTFGSGTRLTVV.

V gene TRBV7-9 combines with J gene TRBJ2-2; a weak D match, TRBD2 (5 bases). Trimming removed 7 bases at V and 6 bases at J, with 21 bases between. Germline lookup yields CDR1 SEHNR and CDR2 FQNEAQ (reference sequence). The CDR3 covers 16 residues. The CDR3 spells CASKRAVSTAAGELFF. CDR3 nucleotide sequence: TGTGCCAGCAAAAGAGCCGTCTCAACAGCGGCCGGGGAGCTGTTTTTT.